This T cell receptor beta chain was obtained from a study of T cell changes during pregnancy in multiple sclerosis. Assay: immunoSEQ multiplex PCR; the TCRdb copy retains only in-frame clones and omits some. The data contain tens of thousands of clones, about nine tenths of them singletons. Germline trimming cut 5 bases from V and 4 bases from J; bases unmatched to any gene: 1. The germline CDR1 and CDR2 sequences are MNHEY and SMNVEV (reference sequence). The CDR3 contains 14 residues. This clone has only a few counts. The rearrangement joins TRBV27 to TRBJ2-5; 13 bases match TRBD2. Sequencing was performed on CD4+ T cells from peripheral blood mononuclear cells, taken after pregnancy. The TCR comes from a female donor in good health, enrolled as a control in a pregnancy study. The CDR3 is CASSGTSGIETQYF. CDR3 in DNA: TGTGCCAGCAGTGGGACTAGCGGGATAGAGACCCAGTACTTC.